Described below is a single TCR beta chain sequence and its context. Antigen specificity is unknown. The CDR3 length is 16 residues. In germline, CDR1 is MDHEN, CDR2 SYDVKM. V lost 4 bases and J lost 2, with 17 bases in between. Within Nashville, Tennessee resided all donors, each a Caucasian adult. The table came from immunoSEQ multiplex PCR; TCRdb's copy has only in-frame clones and leaves some out. The sample has about 1.1 million clones, approximately 80% seen once. These data come from a study of shared clonotypes between healthy human individuals. General observations from the study: The four-donor shared clonotypes exceeded non-shared clonotypes in generation probability, with non-shared ones scoring lower. Naive subsets tended to show greater estimated richness than memory subsets. A handful of donors had roughly 5.2% of their naive CD4 clonotypes in common.

J is TRBJ1-2 and V is TRBV28; D might be TRBD1 (5 bases). The receptor was derived from a man between 18 and 35 years old in good health. Some clones in this sample may be carry-over from other donors' samples. Input material: memory CD4+ T cells from PBMCs. This sample's subset: CD45RA-negative fraction. The CDR3 protein is CASSYPTGATNYGYTF. The CDR3 DNA is TGTGCCAGCAGTTACCCAACAGGAGCGACAAACTATGGCTACACCTTC.